This TCR beta chain was found in a study of CD8 T cells in ankylosing spondylitis. Study-wide findings and caveats: Disease-associated clones were CD8+ and fairly uncommon in peripheral blood. According to the report, clones linked to the disease were significantly enriched in matched synovial fluid samples taken from ankylosing spondylitis patients.

V dropped 6 bases and J dropped 4 bases, with 21 bases sitting between them. From germline, CDR1 is SGHNT and CDR2 YENEEA. The CDR3 loop spans 16 amino acids. About this clonotype itself: What it recognizes is unknown.

Making the TCR beta libraries involved quantitative 5'-RACE with molecular barcodes. TCRdb passed the 5' RACE reads through MiXCR, listing each CDR3 protein once. The repertoire has 300,000 to 350,000 distinct CDR3 sequences, less than 25% of them found once; the top ten carry 3.5% to 4.5%. Sequenced sample: blood, either unsorted or a sorted T cell fraction (not recorded which). The chain recombines TRBV11-3 with TRBJ2-5, with a possible D match to TRBD1 (5 bases). This sequence was found in a female donor with ankylosing spondylitis or in good health (not recorded which). The CDR3 coding sequence is TGTGCCAGCAGTCCACGGCCGGGCAGGGTTGGAGAGACCCAGTACTTC. Protein sequence: CASSPRPGRVGETQYF.